This T cell receptor (beta chain) came from a study of CD8+ T cells in alopecia areata. The CDR3 is made up of 15 amino acids. The V end was cut by 0 bases, the J end by 6 bases, with 13 bases between. Germline CDR1 SGHRS, CDR2 YFSETQ. Study-wide findings and caveats: Possibly as an HLA-related effect, TCR sharing across patients appeared less clear than in mice.

Worth noting for this clone: Its antigen is still unknown.

RNA was extracted and reverse transcribed into cDNA as the sequencing template. The assay was immunoSEQ multiplex PCR, and TCRdb's table has in-frame clones only and misses some. This table holds about 140,000 clones, roughly 53% found once. The chain uses TRBV5-1 and TRBJ2-1; no reliable D call. The TCR originated in a human donor with alopecia areata. The starting material was CD4+ T cells sorted from blood, obtained at week 0. The CDR3 is CASSLAGPPGNEQFF. The CDR3 DNA follows: TGCGCCAGCAGCTTGGCTGGCCCTCCGGGCAATGAGCAGTTCTTC.